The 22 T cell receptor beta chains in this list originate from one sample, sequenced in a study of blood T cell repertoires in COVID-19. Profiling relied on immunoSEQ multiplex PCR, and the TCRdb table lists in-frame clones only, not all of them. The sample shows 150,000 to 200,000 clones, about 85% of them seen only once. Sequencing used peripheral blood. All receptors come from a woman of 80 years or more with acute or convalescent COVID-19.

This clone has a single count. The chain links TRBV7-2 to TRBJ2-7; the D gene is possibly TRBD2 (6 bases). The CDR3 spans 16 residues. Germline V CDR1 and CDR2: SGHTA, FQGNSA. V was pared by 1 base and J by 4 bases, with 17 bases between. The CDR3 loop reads CASSLGQGGSSYEQYF. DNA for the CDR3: TGTGCCAGCAGCTTAGGGCAGGGAGGATCATCATACGAGCAGTACTTC.

The chain's CDR3 is CASGTWDTLSGNEQFF. The CDR3 bases are TGTGCTAGTGGTACCTGGGACACCCTGAGTGGGAATGAGCAGTTCTTC. This chain links TRBV12-5 with TRBJ2-1; D may be TRBD1 (6 bases). Trimming left V 5 bases short and J 7 bases short, with 21 bases between. Germline V gene lookup returns CDR1 LGHNT and CDR2 FRNRAP. The CDR3 totals 16 residues.

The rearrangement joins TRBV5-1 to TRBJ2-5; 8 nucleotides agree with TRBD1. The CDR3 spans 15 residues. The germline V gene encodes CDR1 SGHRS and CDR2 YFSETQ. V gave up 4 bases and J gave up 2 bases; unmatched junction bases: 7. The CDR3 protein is CASSPDRVRQETQYF. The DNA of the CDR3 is TGCGCCAGCAGCCCGGACAGGGTCAGGCAAGAGACCCAGTACTTC.

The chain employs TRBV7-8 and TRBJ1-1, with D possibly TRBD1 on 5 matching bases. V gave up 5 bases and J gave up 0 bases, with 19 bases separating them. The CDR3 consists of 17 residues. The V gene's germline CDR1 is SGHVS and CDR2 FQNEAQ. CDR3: CASSPTPIGGVNTEAFF. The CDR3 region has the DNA TGTGCCAGCAGCCCGACCCCAATCGGGGGAGTGAACACTGAAGCTTTCTTT.

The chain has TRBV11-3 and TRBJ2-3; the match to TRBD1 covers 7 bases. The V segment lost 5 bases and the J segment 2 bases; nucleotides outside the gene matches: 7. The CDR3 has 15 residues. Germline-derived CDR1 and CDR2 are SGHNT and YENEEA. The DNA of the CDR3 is TGTGCCAGCAGCCCAAGACAGGGAGTCACAGATACGCAGTATTTT. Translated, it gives CASSPRQGVTDTQYF.

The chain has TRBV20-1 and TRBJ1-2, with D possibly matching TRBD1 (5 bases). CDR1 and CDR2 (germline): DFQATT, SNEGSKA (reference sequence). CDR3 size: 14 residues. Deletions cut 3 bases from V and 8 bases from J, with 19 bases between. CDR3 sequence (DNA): TGCAGTGCTAGTCCCCCGTTGGGGGAGGGGGGCTACACCTTC. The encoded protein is CSASPPLGEGGYTF.

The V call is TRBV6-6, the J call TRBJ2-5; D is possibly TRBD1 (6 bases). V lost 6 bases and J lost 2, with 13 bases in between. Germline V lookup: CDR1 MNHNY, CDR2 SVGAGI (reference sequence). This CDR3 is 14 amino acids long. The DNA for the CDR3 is TGTGCCAGCAGCTGGGGAACAGGGCAAGAGACCCAGTACTTC. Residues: CASSWGTGQETQYF.

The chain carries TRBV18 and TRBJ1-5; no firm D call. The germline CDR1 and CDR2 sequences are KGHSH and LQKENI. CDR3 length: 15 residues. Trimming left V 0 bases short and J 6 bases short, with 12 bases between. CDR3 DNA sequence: TGTGCCAGCTCACCACCCGGTATAAGTGGTCAGCCCCAGCATTTT. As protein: CASSPPGISGQPQHF.

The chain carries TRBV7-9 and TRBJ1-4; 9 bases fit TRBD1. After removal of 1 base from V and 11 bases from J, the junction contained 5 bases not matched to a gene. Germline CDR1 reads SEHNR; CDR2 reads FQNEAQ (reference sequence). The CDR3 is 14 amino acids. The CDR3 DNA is TGTGCCAGCAGCTTAGGGGACAGGGAGGGCAAACTGTTTTTT. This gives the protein CASSLGDREGKLFF.

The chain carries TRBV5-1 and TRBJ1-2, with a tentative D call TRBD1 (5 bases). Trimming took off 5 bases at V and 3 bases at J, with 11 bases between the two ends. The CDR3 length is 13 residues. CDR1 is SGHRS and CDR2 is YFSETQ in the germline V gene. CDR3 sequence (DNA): TGCGCCAGCAGACCAGGGTCCGACTATGGCTACACCTTC. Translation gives CASRPGSDYGYTF.

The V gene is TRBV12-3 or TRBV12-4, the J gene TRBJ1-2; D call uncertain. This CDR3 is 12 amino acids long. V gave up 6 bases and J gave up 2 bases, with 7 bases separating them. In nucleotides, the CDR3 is TGTGCCAGCAGCCTACAGAACTATGGCTACACCTTC. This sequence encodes CASSLQNYGYTF.

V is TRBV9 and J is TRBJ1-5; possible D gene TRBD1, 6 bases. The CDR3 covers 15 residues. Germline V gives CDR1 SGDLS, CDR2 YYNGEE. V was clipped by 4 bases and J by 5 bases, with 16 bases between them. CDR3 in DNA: TGTGCCAGCAGCATAGCAGGGGATGCTCATCAGCCCCAGCATTTT. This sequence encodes CASSIAGDAHQPQHF.

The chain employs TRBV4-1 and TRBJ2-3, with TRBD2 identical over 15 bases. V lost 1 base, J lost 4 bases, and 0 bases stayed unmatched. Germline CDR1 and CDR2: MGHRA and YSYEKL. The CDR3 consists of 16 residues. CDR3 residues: CASSQGTSGRADTQYF. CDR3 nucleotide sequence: TGCGCCAGCAGCCAAGGGACTAGCGGGAGGGCAGATACGCAGTATTTT.

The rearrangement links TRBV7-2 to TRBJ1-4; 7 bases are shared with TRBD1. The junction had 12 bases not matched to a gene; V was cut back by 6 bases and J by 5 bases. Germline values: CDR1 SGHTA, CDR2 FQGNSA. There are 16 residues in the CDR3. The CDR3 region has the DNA TGTGCCAGCAGACCAAGCAGGGGGATTAAGAATGAAAAACTGTTTTTT. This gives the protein CASRPSRGIKNEKLFF.

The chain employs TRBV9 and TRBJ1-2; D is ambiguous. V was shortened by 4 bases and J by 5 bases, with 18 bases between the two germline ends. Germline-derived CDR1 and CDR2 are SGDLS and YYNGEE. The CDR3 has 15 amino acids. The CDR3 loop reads CASSLEGTRSYGYTF. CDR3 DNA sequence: TGTGCCAGCAGCCTCGAGGGAACGAGGAGTTATGGCTACACCTTC.

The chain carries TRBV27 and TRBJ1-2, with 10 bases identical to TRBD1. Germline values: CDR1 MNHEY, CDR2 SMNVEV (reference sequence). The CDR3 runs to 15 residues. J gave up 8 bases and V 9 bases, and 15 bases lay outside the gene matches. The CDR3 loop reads CASLPAGTGVRGYTF. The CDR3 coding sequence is TGTGCCAGTCTCCCAGCCGGGACAGGGGTTCGGGGCTACACCTTC.

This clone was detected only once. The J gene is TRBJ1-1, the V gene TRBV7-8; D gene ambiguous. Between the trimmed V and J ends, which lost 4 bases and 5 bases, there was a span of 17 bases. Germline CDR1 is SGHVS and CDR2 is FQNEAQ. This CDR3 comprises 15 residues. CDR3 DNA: TGTGCCAGCAGCTATAGAACGACGGGAGTAACTGAAGCTTTCTTT. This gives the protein CASSYRTTGVTEAFF.

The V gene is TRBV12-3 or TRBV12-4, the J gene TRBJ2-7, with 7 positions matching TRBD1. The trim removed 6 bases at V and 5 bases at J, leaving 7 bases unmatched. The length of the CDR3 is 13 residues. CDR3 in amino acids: CASSLTGWDEQYF. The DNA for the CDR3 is TGTGCCAGCAGCCTGACAGGGTGGGACGAGCAGTACTTC.

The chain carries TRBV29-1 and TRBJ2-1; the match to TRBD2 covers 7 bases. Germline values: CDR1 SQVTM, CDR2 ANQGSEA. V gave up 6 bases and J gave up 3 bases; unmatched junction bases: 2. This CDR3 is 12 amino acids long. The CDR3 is CSVVAGYNEQFF. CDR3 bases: TGCAGCGTAGTAGCGGGCTACAATGAGCAGTTCTTC.

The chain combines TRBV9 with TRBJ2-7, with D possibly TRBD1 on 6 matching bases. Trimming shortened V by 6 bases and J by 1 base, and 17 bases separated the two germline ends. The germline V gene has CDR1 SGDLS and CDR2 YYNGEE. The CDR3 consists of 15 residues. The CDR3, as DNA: TGTGCCAGCAACCCAGAGGGGACACCTTCCTACGAGCAGTACTTC. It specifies CASNPEGTPSYEQYF.

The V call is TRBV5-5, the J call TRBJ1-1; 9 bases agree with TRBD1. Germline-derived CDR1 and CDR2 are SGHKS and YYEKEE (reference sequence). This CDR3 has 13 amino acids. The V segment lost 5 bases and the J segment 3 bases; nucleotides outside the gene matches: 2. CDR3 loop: CASRGQGHTEAFF. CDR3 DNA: TGTGCCAGCAGAGGACAGGGGCACACTGAAGCTTTCTTT.

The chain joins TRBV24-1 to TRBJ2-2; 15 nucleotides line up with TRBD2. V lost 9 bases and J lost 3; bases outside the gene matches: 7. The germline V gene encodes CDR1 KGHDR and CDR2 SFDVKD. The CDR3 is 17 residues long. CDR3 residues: CATESGLAGGYTGELFF. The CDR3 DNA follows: TGTGCCACCGAATCGGGACTAGCGGGGGGCTACACCGGGGAGCTGTTTTTT.